This T cell receptor beta chain was identified in a study of T-cell memory formation after mild COVID-19. This clonotype was seen ten or more times. Its antigen is not identified. V lost 8 bases and J lost 4; bases outside the gene matches: 10. This CDR3 comprises 14 residues. MiXCR, applied by TCRdb to the 5' RACE reads, yields one record per CDR3 protein. The table includes about 130,000 distinct CDR3 sequences, approximately 15% detected once. Whole-study results and caveats: The authors did not confirm SARS-CoV-2 specificity of second-wave clones peaking day 37. Detection of some responders pre-infection suggested pre-existing cross-reactive memory T cells participated.

The receptor was derived from a man between 18 and 29 years old who had mild COVID-19 (a few samples of this study predate the infection). Cell type and time point are not known. Sequenced sample: PBMCs or a T cell subset sorted from them (not recorded which). The rearrangement joins TRBV12-3 or TRBV12-4 to TRBJ2-5; 7 nucleotides align to TRBD1. CDR3 protein: CASLRTGSSETQYF. The CDR3 region has the DNA TGTGCCAGCTTACGGACAGGTTCATCAGAGACCCAGTACTTC.